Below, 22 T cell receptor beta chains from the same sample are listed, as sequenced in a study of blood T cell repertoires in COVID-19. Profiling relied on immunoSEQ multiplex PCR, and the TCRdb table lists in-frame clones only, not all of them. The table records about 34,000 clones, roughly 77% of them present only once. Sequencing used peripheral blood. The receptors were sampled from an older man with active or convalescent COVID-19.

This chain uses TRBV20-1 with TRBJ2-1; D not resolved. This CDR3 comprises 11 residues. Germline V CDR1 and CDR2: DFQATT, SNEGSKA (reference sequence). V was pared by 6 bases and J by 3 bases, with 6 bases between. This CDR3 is CSALNYNEQFF. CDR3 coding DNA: TGCAGTGCCTTAAACTACAATGAGCAGTTCTTC.

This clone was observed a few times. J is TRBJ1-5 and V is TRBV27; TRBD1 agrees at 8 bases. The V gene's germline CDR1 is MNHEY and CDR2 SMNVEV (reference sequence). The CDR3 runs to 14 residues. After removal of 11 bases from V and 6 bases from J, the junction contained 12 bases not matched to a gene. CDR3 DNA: TGTGCCGACTCCCGGACAGGGCGAATTCAGCCCCAGCATTTT. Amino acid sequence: CADSRTGRIQPQHF.

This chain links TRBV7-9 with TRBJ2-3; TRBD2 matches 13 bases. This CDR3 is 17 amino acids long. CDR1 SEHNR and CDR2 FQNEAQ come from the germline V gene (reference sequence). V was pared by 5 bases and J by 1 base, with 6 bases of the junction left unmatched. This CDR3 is CASSPGTSGVGTDTQYF. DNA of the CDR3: TGTGCCAGCAGCCCCGGGACTAGCGGGGTGGGCACAGATACGCAGTATTTT.

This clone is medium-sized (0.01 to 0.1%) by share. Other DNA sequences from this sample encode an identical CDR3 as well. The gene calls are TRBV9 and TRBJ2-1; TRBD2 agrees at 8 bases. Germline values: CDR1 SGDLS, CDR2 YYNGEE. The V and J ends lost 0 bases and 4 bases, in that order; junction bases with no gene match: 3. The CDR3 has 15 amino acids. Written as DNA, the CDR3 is TGTGCCAGCAGCGTAGGACTAGCGTCTTACAATGAGCAGTTCTTC. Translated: CASSVGLASYNEQFF.

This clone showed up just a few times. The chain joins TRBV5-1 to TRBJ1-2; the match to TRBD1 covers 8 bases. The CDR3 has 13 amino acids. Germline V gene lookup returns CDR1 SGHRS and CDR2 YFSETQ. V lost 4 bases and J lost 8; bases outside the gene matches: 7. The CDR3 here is CASSPGQGWGYTF. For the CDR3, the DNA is TGCGCCAGCAGCCCAGGACAGGGCTGGGGCTACACCTTC.

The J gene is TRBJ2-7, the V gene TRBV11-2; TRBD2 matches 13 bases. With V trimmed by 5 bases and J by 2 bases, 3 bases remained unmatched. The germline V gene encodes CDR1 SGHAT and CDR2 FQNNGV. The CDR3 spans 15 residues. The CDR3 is CASSSGTSGAYEQYF. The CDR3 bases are TGTGCCAGCAGCAGTGGGACTAGCGGGGCCTACGAGCAGTACTTC. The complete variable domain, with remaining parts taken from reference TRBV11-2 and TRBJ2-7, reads EAGVAQSPRYKIIEKRQSVAFWCNPISGHATLYWYQQILGQGPKLLIQFQNNGVVDDSQLPKDRFSAERLKGVDSTLKIQPAKLEDSAVYLCASSSGTSGAYEQYFGPGTRLTVT.

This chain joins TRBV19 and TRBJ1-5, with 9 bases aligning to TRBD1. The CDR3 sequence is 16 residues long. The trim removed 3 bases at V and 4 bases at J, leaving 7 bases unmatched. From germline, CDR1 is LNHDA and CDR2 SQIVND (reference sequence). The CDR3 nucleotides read TGTGCCAGTAGTATCTTATCCGGGACAGGGAATCAGCCCCAGCATTTT. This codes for CASSILSGTGNQPQHF.

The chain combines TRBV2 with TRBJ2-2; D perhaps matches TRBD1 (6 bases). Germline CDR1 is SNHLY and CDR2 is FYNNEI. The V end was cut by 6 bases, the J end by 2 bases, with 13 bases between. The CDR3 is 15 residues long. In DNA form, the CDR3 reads TGTGCCAGCAGCCGGGGACAAACCAACACCGGGGAGCTGTTTTTT. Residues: CASSRGQTNTGELFF. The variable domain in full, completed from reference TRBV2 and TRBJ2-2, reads EPEVTQTPSHQVTQMGQEVILRCVPISNHLYFYWYRQILGQKVEFLVSFYNNEISEKSEIFDDQFSVERPDGSNFTLKIRSTKLEDSAMYFCASSRGQTNTGELFFGEGSRLTVL.

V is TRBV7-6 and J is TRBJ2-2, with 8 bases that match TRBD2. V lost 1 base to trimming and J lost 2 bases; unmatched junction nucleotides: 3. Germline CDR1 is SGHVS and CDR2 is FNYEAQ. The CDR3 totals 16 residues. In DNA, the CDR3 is TGTGCCAGCAGCTTAGAACTAGCGGCTAACACCGGGGAGCTGTTTTTT. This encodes CASSLELAANTGELFF.

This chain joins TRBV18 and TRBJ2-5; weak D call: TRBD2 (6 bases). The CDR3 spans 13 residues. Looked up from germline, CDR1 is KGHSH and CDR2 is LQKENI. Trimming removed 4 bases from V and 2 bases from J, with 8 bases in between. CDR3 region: CASSQGLQETQYF. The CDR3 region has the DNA TGTGCCAGCTCACAAGGACTACAAGAGACCCAGTACTTC.

DNA of the CDR3: TGTGCCAGCAGCACCGGGACAGTGAACACCGGGGAGCTGTTTTTT. Residues: CASSTGTVNTGELFF. The V gene is TRBV6-6, the J gene TRBJ2-2; TRBD1 matches 7 bases. The CDR3 covers 15 residues. V lost 6 bases to trimming and J lost 1 base; unmatched junction nucleotides: 5. Looked up from germline, CDR1 is MNHNY and CDR2 is SVGAGI (reference sequence).

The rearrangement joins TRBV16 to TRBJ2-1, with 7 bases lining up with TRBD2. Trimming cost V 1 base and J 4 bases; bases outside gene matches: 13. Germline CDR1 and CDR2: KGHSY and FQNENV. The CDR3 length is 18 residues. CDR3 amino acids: CASSQLRLADYPYNEQFF. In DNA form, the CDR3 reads TGTGCCAGCAGCCAATTGCGGCTAGCGGATTATCCTTACAATGAGCAGTTCTTC.

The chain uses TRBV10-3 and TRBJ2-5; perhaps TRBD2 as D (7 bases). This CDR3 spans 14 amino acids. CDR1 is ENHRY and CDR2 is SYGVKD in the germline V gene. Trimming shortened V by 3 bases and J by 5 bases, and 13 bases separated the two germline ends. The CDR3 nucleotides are TGTGCCATCAGTGAAGGGGGGGGTACGGAGACCCAGTACTTC. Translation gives CAISEGGGTETQYF.

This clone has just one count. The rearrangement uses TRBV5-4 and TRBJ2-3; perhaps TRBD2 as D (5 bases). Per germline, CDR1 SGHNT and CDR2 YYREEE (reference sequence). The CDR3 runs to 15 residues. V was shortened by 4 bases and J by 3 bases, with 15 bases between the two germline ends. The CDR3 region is CASSRTGSGTDTQYF. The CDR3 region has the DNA TGTGCCAGCAGCCGTACGGGATCCGGGACAGATACGCAGTATTTT.

CDR3 sequence: CASRDRNTEAFF. The CDR3 region has the DNA TGTGCCAGCAGGGACAGGAACACTGAAGCTTTCTTT. This rearrangement joins TRBV12-3 or TRBV12-4 to TRBJ1-1, with D possibly matching TRBD1 (6 bases). CDR3 length: 12 amino acids. V was cut by 6 bases and J by 1 base, with 6 bases left in between.

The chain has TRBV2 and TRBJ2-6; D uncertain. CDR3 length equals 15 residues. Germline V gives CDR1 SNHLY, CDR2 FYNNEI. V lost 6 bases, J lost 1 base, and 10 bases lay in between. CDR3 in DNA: TGTGCCAGCAGCGAAACCGGGTCTGGGGCCAACGTCCTGACTTTC. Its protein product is CASSETGSGANVLTF.

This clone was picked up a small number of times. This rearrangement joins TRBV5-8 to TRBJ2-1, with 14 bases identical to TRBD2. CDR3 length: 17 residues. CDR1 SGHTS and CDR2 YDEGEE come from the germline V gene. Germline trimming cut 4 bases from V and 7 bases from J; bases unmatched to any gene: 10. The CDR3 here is CASSPTSGRAGRNEQFF. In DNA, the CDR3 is TGTGCCAGCAGCCCGACTAGCGGGAGGGCCGGGAGAAATGAGCAGTTCTTC.

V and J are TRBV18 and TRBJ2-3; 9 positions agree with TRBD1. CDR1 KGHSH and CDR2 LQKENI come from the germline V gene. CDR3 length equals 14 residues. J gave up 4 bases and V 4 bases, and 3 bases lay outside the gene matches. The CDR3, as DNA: TGTGCCAGCTCACTCAGACAGGGGGCAGATACGCAGTATTTT. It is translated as CASSLRQGADTQYF.

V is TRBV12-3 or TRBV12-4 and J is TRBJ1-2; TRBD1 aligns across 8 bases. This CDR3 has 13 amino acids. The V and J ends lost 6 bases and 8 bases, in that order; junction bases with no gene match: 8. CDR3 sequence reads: CASSEGQGGGYTF. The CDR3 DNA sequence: TGTGCCAGCAGCGAAGGACAGGGAGGCGGCTACACCTTC.

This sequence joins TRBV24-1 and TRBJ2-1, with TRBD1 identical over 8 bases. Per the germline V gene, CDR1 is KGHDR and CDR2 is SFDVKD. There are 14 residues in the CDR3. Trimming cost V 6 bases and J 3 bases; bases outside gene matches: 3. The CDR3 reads CATSRGTGYNEQFF. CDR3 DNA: TGTGCCACCAGTCGCGGGACAGGCTACAATGAGCAGTTCTTC.

The CDR3 DNA follows: TGTGCCAGTAGCTCTAACGAAGGGAGTCAGCCCCAGCATTTT. This codes for CASSSNEGSQPQHF. This rearrangement joins TRBV19 to TRBJ1-5; no clear D. This CDR3 contains 14 residues. The V end was cut by 6 bases, the J end by 6 bases, with 15 bases between. Germline CDR1 reads LNHDA; CDR2 reads SQIVND (reference sequence).

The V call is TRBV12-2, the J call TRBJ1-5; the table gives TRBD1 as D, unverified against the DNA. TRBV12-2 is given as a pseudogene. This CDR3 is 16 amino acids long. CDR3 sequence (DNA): TGTGCAAGTCGTTACATACACAGGGGTGCGGGGCAGCCCCAGCATTTT. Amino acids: CASRYIHRGAGQPQHF.